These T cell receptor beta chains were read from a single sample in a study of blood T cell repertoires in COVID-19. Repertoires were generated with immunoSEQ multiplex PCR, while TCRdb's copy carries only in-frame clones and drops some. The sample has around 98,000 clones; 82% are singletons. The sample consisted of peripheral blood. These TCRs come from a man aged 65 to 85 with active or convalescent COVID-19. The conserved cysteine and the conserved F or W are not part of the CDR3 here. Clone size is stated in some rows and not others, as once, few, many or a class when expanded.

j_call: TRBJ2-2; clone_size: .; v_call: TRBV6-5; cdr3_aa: ASSYASNKLF
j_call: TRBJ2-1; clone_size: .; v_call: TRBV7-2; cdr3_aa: ASRQTSGGINEQF
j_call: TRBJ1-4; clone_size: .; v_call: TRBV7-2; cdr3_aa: ASSWDRGRNEKLF
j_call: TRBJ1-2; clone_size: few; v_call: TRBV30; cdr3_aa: AWNAGVGGYT
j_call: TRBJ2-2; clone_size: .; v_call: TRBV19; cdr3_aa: ASSPPAGNTGELF
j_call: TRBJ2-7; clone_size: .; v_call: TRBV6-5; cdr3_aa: ASSSGTALEQY
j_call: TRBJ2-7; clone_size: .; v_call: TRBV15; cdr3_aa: ATSRDLLAGGPRLNEQY
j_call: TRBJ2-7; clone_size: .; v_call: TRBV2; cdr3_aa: ASSSGTSGRQY
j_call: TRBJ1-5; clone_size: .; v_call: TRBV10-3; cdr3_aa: ASVGQANQPQH
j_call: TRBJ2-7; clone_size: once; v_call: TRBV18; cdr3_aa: ASSPTTGTANYEQY
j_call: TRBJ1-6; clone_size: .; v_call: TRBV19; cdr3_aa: ASTTGGRSPLH